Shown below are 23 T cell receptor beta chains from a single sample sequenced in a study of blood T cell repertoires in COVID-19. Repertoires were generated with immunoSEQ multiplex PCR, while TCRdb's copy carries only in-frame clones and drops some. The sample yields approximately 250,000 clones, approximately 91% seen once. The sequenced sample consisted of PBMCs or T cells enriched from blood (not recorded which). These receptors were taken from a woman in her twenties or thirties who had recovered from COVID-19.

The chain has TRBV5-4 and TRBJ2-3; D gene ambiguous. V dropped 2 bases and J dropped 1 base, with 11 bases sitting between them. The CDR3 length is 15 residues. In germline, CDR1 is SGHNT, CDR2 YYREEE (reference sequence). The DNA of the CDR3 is TGTGCCAGCAGCTTAGATCTAGTGGGCACAGATACGCAGTATTTT. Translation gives CASSLDLVGTDTQYF.

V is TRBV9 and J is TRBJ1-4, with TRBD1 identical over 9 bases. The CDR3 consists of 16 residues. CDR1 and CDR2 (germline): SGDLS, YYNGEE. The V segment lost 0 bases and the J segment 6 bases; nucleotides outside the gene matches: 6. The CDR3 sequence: CASSVEEGQGHEKLFF. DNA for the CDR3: TGTGCCAGCAGCGTAGAGGAGGGACAGGGTCATGAAAAACTGTTTTTT.

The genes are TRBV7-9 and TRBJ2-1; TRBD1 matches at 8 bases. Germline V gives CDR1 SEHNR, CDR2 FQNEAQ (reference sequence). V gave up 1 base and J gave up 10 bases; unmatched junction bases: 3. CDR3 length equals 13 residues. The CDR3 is CASSLGQGMEQFF. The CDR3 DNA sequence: TGTGCCAGCAGCTTAGGACAGGGGATGGAGCAGTTCTTC.

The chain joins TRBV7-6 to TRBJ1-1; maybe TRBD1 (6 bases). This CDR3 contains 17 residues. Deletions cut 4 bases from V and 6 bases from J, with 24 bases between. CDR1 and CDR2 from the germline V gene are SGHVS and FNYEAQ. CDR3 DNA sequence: TGTGCCAGCAGCTCCCTGGGGATCAGGGGTAGTCTCTCTGAAGCTTTCTTT. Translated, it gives CASSSLGIRGSLSEAFF.

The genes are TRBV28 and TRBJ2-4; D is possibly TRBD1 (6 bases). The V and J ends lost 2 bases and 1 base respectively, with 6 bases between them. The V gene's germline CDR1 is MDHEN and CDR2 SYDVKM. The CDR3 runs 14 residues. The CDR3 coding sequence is TGTGCCAGCAGTTTAACAGGGGCCAAAAACATTCAGTACTTC. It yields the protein CASSLTGAKNIQYF.

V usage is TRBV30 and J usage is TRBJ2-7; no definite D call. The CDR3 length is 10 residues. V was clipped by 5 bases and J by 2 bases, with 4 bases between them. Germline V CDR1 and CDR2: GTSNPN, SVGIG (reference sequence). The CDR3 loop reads CAWGTYEQYF. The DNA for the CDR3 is TGTGCCTGGGGCACCTACGAGCAGTACTTC.

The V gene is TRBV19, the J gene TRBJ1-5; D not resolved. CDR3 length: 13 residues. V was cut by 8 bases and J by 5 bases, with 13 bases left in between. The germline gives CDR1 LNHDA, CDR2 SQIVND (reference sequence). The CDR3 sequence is CASENGWDQPQHF. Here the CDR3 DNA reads TGTGCCAGTGAAAACGGGTGGGATCAGCCCCAGCATTTT.

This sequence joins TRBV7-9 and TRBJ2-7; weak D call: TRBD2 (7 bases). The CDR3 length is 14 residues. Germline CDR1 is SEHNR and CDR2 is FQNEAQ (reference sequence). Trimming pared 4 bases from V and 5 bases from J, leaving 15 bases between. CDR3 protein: CASSWRGGRDEQYF. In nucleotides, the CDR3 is TGTGCCAGCAGCTGGAGGGGGGGCCGGGACGAGCAGTACTTC.

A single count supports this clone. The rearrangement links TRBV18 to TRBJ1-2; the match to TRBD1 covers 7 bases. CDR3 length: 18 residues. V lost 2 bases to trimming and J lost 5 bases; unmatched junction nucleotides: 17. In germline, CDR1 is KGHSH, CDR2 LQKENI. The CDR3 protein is CASSPNRQGPKFVYGYTF. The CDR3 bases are TGTGCCAGCTCACCAAATCGACAGGGTCCTAAATTCGTTTATGGCTACACCTTC. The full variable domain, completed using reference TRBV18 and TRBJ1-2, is NAGVMQNPRHLVRRRGQEARLRCSPMKGHSHVYWYRQLPEEGLKFMVYLQKENIIDESGMPKERFSAEFPKEGPSILRIQQVVRGDSAAYFCASSPNRQGPKFVYGYTFGSGTRLTVV.

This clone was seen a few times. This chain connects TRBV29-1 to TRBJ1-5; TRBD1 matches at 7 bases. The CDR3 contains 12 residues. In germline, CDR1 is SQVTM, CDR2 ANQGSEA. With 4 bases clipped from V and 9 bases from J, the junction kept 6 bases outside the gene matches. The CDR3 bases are TGCAGCGTTGGGGATAGGGACAGGCCCCAGCATTTT. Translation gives CSVGDRDRPQHF.

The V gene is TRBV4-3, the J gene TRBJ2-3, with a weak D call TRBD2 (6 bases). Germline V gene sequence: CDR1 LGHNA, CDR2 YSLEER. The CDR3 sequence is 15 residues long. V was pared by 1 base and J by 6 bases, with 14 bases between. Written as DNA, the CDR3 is TGCGCCAGCAGCCAAGGGGGCAGGGCGGGGGATACGCAGTATTTT. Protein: CASSQGGRAGDTQYF.

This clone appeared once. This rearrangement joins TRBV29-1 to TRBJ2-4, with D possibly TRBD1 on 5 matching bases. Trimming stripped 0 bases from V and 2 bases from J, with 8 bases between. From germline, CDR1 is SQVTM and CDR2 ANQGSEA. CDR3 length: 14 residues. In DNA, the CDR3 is TGCAGCGTTGAAGATGACAGCTCCAAAAACATTCAGTACTTC. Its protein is CSVEDDSSKNIQYF.

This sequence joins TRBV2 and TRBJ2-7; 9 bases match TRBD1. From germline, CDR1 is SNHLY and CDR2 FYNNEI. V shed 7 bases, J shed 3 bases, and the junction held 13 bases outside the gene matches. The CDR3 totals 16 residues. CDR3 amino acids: CASITSRDRGFYEQYF. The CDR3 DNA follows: TGTGCCAGCATCACGAGCCGAGACAGGGGGTTCTACGAGCAGTACTTC.

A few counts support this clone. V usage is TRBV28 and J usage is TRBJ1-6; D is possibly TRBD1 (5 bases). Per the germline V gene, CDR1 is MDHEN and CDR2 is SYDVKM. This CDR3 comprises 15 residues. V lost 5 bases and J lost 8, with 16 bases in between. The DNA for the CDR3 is TGTGCCAGCAGTCCCCCCCGGGGGGGTTATTCACCCCTCCACTTT. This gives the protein CASSPPRGGYSPLHF.

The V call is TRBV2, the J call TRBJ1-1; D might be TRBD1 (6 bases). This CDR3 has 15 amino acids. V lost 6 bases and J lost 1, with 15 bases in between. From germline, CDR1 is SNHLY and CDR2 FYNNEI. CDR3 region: CASSDRFRTNTEAFF. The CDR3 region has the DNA TGTGCCAGCAGCGACAGGTTTAGGACGAACACTGAAGCTTTCTTT.

The CDR3 nucleotides read TGTGCCAGCAGATCCAACTCGGGCTCCTACGAGCAGTACTTC. The encoded protein is CASRSNSGSYEQYF. The V call is TRBV5-4, the J call TRBJ2-7; D gene ambiguous. Trimming cost V 5 bases and J 0 bases, with 12 bases left between them. CDR3 length: 14 residues. Germline assignment: CDR1 SGHNT and CDR2 YYREEE (reference sequence).

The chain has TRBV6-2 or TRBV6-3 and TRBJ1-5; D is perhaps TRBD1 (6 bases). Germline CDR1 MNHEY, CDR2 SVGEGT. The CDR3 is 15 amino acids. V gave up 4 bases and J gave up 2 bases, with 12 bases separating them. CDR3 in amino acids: CASSWAGAGNQPQHF. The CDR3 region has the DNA TGTGCCAGCAGTTGGGCGGGGGCGGGCAATCAGCCCCAGCATTTT.

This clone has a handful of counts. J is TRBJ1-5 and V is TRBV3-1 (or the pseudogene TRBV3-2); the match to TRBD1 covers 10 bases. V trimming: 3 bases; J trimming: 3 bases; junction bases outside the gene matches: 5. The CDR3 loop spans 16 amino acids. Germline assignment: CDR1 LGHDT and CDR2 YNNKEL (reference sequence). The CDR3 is CASSQSGQGYNQPQHF. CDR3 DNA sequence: TGTGCCAGCAGCCAGTCGGGACAGGGGTACAATCAGCCCCAGCATTTT.

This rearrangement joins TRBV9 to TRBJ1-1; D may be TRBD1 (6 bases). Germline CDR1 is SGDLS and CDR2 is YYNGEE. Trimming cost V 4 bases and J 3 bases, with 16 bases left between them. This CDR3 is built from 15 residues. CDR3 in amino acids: CASSISPTGHTEAFF. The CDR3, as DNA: TGTGCCAGCAGCATCTCCCCGACAGGCCACACTGAAGCTTTCTTT.

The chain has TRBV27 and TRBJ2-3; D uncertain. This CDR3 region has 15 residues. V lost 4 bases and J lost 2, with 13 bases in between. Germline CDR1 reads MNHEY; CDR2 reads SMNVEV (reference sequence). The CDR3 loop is CASSSFLANTDTQYF. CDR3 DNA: TGTGCCAGCAGTTCTTTCCTGGCAAACACAGATACGCAGTATTTT.

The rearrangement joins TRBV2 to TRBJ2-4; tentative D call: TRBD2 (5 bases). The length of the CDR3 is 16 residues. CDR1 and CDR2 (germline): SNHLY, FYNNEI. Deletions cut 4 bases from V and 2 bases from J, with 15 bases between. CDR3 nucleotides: TGTGCCAGCAGTGCCTCCGCTGGAGGCCCCAAAAACATTCAGTACTTC. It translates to CASSASAGGPKNIQYF.

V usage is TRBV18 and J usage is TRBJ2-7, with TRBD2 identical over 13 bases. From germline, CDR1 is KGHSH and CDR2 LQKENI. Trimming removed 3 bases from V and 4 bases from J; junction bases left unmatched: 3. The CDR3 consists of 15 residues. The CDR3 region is CASSPGTSGVYEQYF. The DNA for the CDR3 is TGTGCCAGCTCACCCGGGACTAGCGGGGTTTACGAGCAGTACTTC. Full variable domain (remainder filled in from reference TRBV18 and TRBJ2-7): NAGVMQNPRHLVRRRGQEARLRCSPMKGHSHVYWYRQLPEEGLKFMVYLQKENIIDESGMPKERFSAEFPKEGPSILRIQQVVRGDSAAYFCASSPGTSGVYEQYFGPGTRLTVT.

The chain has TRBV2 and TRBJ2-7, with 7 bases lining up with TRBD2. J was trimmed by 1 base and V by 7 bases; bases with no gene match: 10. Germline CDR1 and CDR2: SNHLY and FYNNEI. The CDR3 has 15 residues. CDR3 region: CASISLGGISYEQYF. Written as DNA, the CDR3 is TGTGCCAGCATCAGCCTGGGGGGGATATCCTACGAGCAGTACTTC.